This T cell receptor (beta chain) originates from a study of T cell responses to AZD1222 COVID-19 vaccine. Findings of the study overall: When two AZD1222 doses had been given, Spike-specific TCR breadth and depth rose.

Clones were read by immunoSEQ multiplex PCR, and TCRdb kept only the in-frame ones, dropping some. Among about 80,000 clones listed, 80% to 90% were seen once. The ends were cut back, 4 bases at V and 0 bases at J, with 8 bases in the middle. CDR3 length: 14 amino acids. Germline CDR1 and CDR2: LNHDA and SQIVND (reference sequence). Turning to this clone: Its specificity is unknown.

The sequence was collected from an adult who received the AZD1222 COVID-19 vaccine. Sequencing was performed on peripheral blood, taken 28 days after the second AZD1222 dose. V and J are TRBV19 and TRBJ2-3; maybe TRBD2 (6 bases). The CDR3 is CASSTLASTDTQYF. For the CDR3, the DNA is TGTGCCAGTAGTACACTAGCCAGCACAGATACGCAGTATTTT.